The clone carrying this T cell receptor beta chain was found once. Sequenced by immunoSEQ multiplex PCR; TCRdb stores in-frame clones only, minus some. The table lists about 46,000 clones, about 94% of them singletons. These data are taken from a study of T cell changes during pregnancy in multiple sclerosis. The V gene's germline CDR1 is SGHVS and CDR2 FNYEAQ. The V segment lost 1 base and the J segment 5 bases; nucleotides outside the gene matches: 14. This CDR3 spans 18 amino acids. The specimen comprised CD8+ T cells from peripheral blood mononuclear cells, sampled in the first trimester of pregnancy. This receptor was taken from a female donor with multiple sclerosis, enrolled in a pregnancy study. The J gene is TRBJ2-1, the V gene TRBV7-6, with 7 bases aligning to TRBD2. Written as DNA, the CDR3 is TGTGCCAGCAGCTTAGACCATCATATCGCGGGAGAGGACAATGAGCAGTTCTTC. Its protein is CASSLDHHIAGEDNEQFF. Combining the CDR3 with reference TRBV7-6 and TRBJ2-1 gives the whole variable domain GAGVSQSPRYKVTKRGQDVALRCDPISGHVSLYWYRQALGQGPEFLTYFNYEAQQDKSGLPNDRFSAERPEGSISTLTIQRTEQRDSAMYRCASSLDHHIAGEDNEQFFGPGTRLTVL.